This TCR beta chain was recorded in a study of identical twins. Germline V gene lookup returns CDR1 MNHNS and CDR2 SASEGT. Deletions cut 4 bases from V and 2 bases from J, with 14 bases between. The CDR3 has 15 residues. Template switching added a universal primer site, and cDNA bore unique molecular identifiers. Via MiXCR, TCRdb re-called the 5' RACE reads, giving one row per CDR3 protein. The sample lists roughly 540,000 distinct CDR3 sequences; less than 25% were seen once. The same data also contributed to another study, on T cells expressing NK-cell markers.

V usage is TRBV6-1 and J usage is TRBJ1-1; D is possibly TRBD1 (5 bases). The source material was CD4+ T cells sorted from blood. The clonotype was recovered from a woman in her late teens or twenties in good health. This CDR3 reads CASSVTGAGNTEAFF. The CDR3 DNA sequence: TGTGCCAGCAGTGTCACCGGGGCTGGAAACACTGAAGCTTTCTTT.